What follows is one T cell receptor (beta chain) and its context. This record comes from a study of cytomegalovirus exposure and HLA in healthy donors. CDR3 length equals 17 residues. The germline V gene encodes CDR1 SGHTA and CDR2 FQGNSA. V was pared by 5 bases and J by 0 bases, with 17 bases between. Libraries were prepared by immunoSEQ multiplex PCR; TCRdb keeps only in-frame clonotypes and omits some of them. This sample has around 400,000 clones, with about nine tenths found just once. This receptor was obtained from a woman aged 18-29 years in good health and CMV-seronegative. Source material: PBMCs. The chain employs TRBV7-2 and TRBJ2-1; D is unclear. The CDR3 nucleotides are TGTGCCAGCAGCACCGCCGTTAGAACCTTCTCCTACAATGAGCAGTTCTTC. Translating it yields CASSTAVRTFSYNEQFF.